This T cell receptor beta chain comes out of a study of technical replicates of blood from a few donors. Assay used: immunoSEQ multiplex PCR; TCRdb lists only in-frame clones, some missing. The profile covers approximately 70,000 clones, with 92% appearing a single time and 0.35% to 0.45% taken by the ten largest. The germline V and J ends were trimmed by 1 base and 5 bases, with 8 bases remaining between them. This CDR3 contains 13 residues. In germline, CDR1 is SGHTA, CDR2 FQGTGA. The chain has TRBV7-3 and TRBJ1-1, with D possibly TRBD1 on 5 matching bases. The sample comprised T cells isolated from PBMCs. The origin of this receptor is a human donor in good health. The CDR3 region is CASSLMGGTEAFF. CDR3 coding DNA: TGTGCCAGCAGCTTAATGGGGGGAACTGAAGCTTTCTTT.